The 10 T cell receptor beta chains below were found in one sample sequenced in a study of T cells in Graves' hyperthyroidism and ophthalmopathy. Amplified TCR beta CDR3 regions derived from RNA transcripts. An initial round of RT-PCR targeting the TCR CDR3 relied on the HTBI primer set. Each CDR3 protein is one row after TCRdb ran MiXCR on the multiplex PCR reads. In the table there are 340,000 or so distinct CDR3 sequences, about 20% of which are singletons. Sample: blood. The source of these receptors is a woman aged 45-65 years with Graves' hyperthyroidism.

This clonotype appeared many times. The chain carries TRBV7-9 and TRBJ2-5; 9 nucleotides agree with TRBD1. The CDR3 is 14 residues long. Germline CDR1 is SEHNR and CDR2 is FQNEAQ (reference sequence). V trimming: 6 bases; J trimming: 5 bases; junction bases outside the gene matches: 7. DNA for the CDR3: TGTGCCAGCAGAAACACAGGGGGCCGGGAGACCCAGTACTTC. This gives the protein CASRNTGGRETQYF.

CDR3 amino acids: CASSLLAGGLHNEQFF. The DNA for the CDR3 is TGTGCCAGCAGCTTGCTAGCGGGGGGGCTTCACAATGAGCAGTTCTTC. The gene calls are TRBV7-8 and TRBJ2-1, with 12 positions matching TRBD2. CDR1 SGHVS and CDR2 FQNEAQ come from the germline V gene. V shed 3 bases and J 5 bases; nucleotides not matched to a gene: 5. The CDR3 is 16 residues long.

There are many counts of this clonotype. The genes are TRBV28 and TRBJ2-2; possibly TRBD2 for D (5 bases). Deletions cut 6 bases from V and 3 bases from J, with 20 bases between. The CDR3 extends over 17 amino acids. Germline V gene data show CDR1 as MDHEN and CDR2 as SYDVKM. The CDR3 here is CASSLAGSQQDTGELFF. The CDR3 DNA is TGTGCCAGCAGCCTAGCTGGGAGCCAACAAGACACCGGGGAGCTGTTTTTT.

The J gene is TRBJ2-4, the V gene TRBV5-6, with 8 bases that match TRBD1. CDR1 is SGHDT, CDR2 YYEEEE, per germline. J gave up 6 bases and V 3 bases, and 8 bases lay outside the gene matches. CDR3 length: 15 amino acids. Written as DNA, the CDR3 is TGTGCCAGCAGCTGGGGACAGGCGGCTGGAAACATTCAGTACTTC. Translating gives CASSWGQAAGNIQYF.

This clonotype appeared a few times. The chain carries TRBV29-1 and TRBJ2-1; D uncertain. Germline V gene sequence: CDR1 SQVTM, CDR2 ANQGSEA. Trimming removed 4 bases from V and 0 bases from J, with 13 bases in between. The CDR3 contains 15 residues. The CDR3 loop is CSVGPPTSSYNEQFF. The CDR3 bases are TGCAGCGTTGGCCCTCCCACGAGCTCCTACAATGAGCAGTTCTTC.

V usage is TRBV3-1 and J usage is TRBJ1-1, with D possibly matching TRBD1 (6 bases). CDR3 length: 14 residues. The V gene lost 2 bases and the J gene lost 4 bases, with 11 bases spanning the gap. CDR1 is LGHDT and CDR2 is YNNKEL in the germline V gene (reference sequence). CDR3 amino acids: CASSQRGWATEAFF. CDR3 in DNA: TGTGCCAGCAGCCAAAGGGGGTGGGCCACTGAAGCTTTCTTT.

This clonotype has just one count. The V call is TRBV15, the J call TRBJ2-7; D could derive from TRBD1 or TRBD2 (5 bases each). Germline V gene sequence: CDR1 LNHNV, CDR2 YYDKDF (reference sequence). This CDR3 comprises 15 residues. V lost 0 bases to trimming and J lost 5 bases, with 14 bases between them. The CDR3 sequence is CATSRDRGEWNEQYF. CDR3 nucleotide sequence: TGTGCCACCAGCAGAGATCGAGGGGAGTGGAACGAGCAGTACTTC.

The V gene is TRBV20-1, the J gene TRBJ1-4; D perhaps matches TRBD1 (6 bases). The CDR3 runs 17 residues. Germline values: CDR1 DFQATT, CDR2 SNEGSKA (reference sequence). V shed 3 bases and J shed 4 bases, with 21 bases lying between them. The CDR3 here is CSARPKLRQDYNEKLFF. CDR3 in DNA: TGCAGTGCTAGGCCCAAACTCCGACAGGACTATAATGAAAAACTGTTTTTT.

This clonotype occurred many times. The genes are TRBV5-1 and TRBJ2-1; 11 bases are shared with TRBD2. The CDR3 totals 18 residues. J lost 7 bases, V lost 4 bases, and 16 bases had no gene match. Germline CDR1 and CDR2: SGHRS and YFSETQ. The CDR3 DNA reads TGCGCCAGCAGCAGGAGTAGGAGTCTAGCGGGAGGCAATAATGAGCAGTTCTTC. The encoded protein is CASSRSRSLAGGNNEQFF. Drawing the rest from reference TRBV5-1 and TRBJ2-1, the complete variable domain is KAGVTQTPRYLIKTRGQQVTLSCSPISGHRSVSWYQQTPGQGLQFLFEYFSETQRNKGNFPGRFSGRQFSNSRSEMNVSTLELGDSALYLCASSRSRSLAGGNNEQFFGPGTRLTVL.

The chain is built from TRBV7-9 and TRBJ1-2; D remains ambiguous. Trimming pared 3 bases from V and 5 bases from J, leaving 19 bases between. This CDR3 contains 16 residues. The germline V gene has CDR1 SEHNR and CDR2 FQNEAQ (reference sequence). CDR3 loop: CASSLKSARGKYGYTF. The CDR3 nucleotides read TGTGCCAGCAGCTTGAAATCGGCCAGAGGTAAATATGGCTACACCTTC.